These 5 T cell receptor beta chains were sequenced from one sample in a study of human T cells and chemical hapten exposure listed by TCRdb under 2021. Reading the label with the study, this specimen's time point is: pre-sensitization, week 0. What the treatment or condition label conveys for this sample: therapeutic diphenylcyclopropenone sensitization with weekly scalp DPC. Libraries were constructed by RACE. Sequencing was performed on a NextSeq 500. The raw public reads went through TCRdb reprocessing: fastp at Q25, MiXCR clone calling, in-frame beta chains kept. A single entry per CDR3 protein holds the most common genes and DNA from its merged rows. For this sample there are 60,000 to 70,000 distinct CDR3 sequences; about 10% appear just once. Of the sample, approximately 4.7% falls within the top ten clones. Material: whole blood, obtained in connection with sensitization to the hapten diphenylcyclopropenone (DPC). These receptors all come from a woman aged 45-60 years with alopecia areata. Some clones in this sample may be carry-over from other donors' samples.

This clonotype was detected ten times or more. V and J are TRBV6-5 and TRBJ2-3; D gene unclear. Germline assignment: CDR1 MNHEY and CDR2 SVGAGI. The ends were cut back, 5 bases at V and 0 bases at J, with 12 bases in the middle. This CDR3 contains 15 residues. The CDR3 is CASSEEFPSTDTQYF. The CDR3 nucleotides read TGTGCCAGCAGTGAAGAGTTCCCAAGCACAGATACGCAGTATTTT.

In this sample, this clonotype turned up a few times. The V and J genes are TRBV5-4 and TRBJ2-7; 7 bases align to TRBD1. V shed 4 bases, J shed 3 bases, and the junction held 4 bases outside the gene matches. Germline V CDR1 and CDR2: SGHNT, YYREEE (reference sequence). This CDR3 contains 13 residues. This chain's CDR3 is CASSPSGGYEQYF. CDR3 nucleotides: TGTGCCAGCAGCCCTTCAGGGGGCTACGAGCAGTACTTC.

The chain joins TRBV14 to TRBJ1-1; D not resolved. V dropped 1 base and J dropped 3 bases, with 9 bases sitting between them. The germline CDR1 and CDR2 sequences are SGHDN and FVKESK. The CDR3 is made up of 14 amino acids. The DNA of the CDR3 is TGTGCCAGCAGCCAAGTTAGGACGTACACTGAAGCTTTCTTT. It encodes CASSQVRTYTEAFF.

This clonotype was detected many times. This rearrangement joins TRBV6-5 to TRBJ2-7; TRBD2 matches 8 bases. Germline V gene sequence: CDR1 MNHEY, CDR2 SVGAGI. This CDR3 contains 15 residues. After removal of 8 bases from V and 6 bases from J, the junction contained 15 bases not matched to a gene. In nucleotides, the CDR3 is TGTGCCAGCTACTCCGCGAGCGGGGGTTCTTTCGAGCAGTACTTC. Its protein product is CASYSASGGSFEQYF.

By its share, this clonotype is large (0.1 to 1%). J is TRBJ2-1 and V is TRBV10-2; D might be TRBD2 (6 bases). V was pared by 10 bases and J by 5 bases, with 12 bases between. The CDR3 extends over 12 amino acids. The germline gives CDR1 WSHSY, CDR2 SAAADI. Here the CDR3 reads CATGDLNNEQFF. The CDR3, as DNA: TGCGCCACGGGGGACCTGAACAATGAGCAGTTCTTC.